These 3 T cell receptor beta chains were all obtained from the same sample, sequenced in a study of early T cells in non-severe SARS-CoV-2 infection. TCRdb re-derived calls from the 5' RACE reads in MiXCR, one entry per CDR3 protein. This sample has about 59,000 distinct CDR3 sequences, with roughly an eighth found just once. The specimen comprised whole blood, sampled at baseline. Receptors were obtained from an adult who was a healthcare worker with PCR-confirmed SARS-CoV-2 infection or an uninfected control (not recorded which).

Ten or more counts support this clonotype. This chain joins TRBV4-1 and TRBJ2-1; D unclear. The CDR3 has 16 amino acids. CDR1 is MGHRA, CDR2 YSYEKL, per germline. V lost 4 bases and J lost 0, with 13 bases in between. The CDR3 coding sequence is TGCGCCAGCAGCCCCCGTGTAAGGAGCTCCTACAATGAGCAGTTCTTC. Residues: CASSPRVRSSYNEQFF.

This clonotype was recorded many times. V and J are TRBV11-3 and TRBJ1-5; no clear D gene. This CDR3 has 13 residues. The germline CDR1 and CDR2 sequences are SGHNT and YENEEA. Between the trimmed V and J ends, which lost 3 bases and 4 bases, there was a span of 7 bases. CDR3 bases: TGTGCCAGCAGCTTGGGAGAAAATCAGCCCCAGCATTTT. Translated: CASSLGENQPQHF. The variable domain in full, with the rest retrieved from reference TRBV11-3 and TRBJ1-5, is EAGVVQSPRYKIIEKKQPVAFWCNPISGHNTLYWYLQNLGQGPELLIRYENEEAVDDSQLPKDRFSAERLKGVDSTLKIQPAELGDSAVYLCASSLGENQPQHFGDGTRLSIL.

This clonotype was detected a few times. The chain is built from TRBV25-1 and TRBJ1-5; 9 nucleotides match TRBD1. Trimming took 8 bases from V and 7 from J; bases not matched to a gene: 6. Per germline, CDR1 MGHDK and CDR2 SYGVNS. This CDR3 is 13 amino acids long. The CDR3 nucleotides read TGTGCCAGCCAAGGACAGGGGACCCAGCCCCAGCATTTT. Translating gives CASQGQGTQPQHF. Supplemented by reference TRBV25-1 and TRBJ1-5, the full variable domain reads EADIYQTPRYLVIGTGKKITLECSQTMGHDKMYWYQQDPGMELHLIHYSYGVNSTEKGDLSSESTVSRIRTEHFPLTLESARPSHTSQYLCASQGQGTQPQHFGDGTRLSIL.